The clone carrying this T cell receptor beta chain was counted between two and nine times. Its antigen remains unknown. Expressed TCRB transcripts were sequenced because the entire RNA isolate underwent reverse transcription. Assay: immunoSEQ multiplex PCR; the TCRdb copy retains only in-frame clones and omits some. The table lists a few hundred thousand clones, roughly a tenth of them singletons. Deletions cut 4 bases from V and 10 bases from J, with 23 bases between. The CDR3 spans 16 residues. Germline CDR1 LNHDA, CDR2 SQIVND (reference sequence). This sample was included in a study of beta chain features in type 1 diabetes. Study-wide background: Patients did not differ from healthy donors in age, gender or cell yield.

Study-wide findings and caveats: Insertions at VDJ junctions were less frequent in type 1 diabetes patients. These patients also deleted more nucleotides at the same junctions.

A single heparinised blood sample, averaging about 100 mL, was obtained per donor. The V gene is TRBV19, the J gene TRBJ2-1, with a possible D match to TRBD2 (6 bases). The sample comprised central memory CD4+ T cells from blood. This TCR was sampled from a young man in good health. In DNA form, the CDR3 reads TGTGCCAGTAGTAAACCGACTGTAGCCTTCGCGGGGGAGCAGTTCTTC. This gives the protein CASSKPTVAFAGEQFF. Based on the CDR3 plus reference TRBV19 and TRBJ2-1, the full variable domain is DGGITQSPKYLFRKEGQNVTLSCEQNLNHDAMYWYRQDPGQGLRLIYYSQIVNDFQKGDIAEGYSVSREKKESFPLTVTSAQKNPTAFYLCASSKPTVAFAGEQFFGPGTRLTVL.